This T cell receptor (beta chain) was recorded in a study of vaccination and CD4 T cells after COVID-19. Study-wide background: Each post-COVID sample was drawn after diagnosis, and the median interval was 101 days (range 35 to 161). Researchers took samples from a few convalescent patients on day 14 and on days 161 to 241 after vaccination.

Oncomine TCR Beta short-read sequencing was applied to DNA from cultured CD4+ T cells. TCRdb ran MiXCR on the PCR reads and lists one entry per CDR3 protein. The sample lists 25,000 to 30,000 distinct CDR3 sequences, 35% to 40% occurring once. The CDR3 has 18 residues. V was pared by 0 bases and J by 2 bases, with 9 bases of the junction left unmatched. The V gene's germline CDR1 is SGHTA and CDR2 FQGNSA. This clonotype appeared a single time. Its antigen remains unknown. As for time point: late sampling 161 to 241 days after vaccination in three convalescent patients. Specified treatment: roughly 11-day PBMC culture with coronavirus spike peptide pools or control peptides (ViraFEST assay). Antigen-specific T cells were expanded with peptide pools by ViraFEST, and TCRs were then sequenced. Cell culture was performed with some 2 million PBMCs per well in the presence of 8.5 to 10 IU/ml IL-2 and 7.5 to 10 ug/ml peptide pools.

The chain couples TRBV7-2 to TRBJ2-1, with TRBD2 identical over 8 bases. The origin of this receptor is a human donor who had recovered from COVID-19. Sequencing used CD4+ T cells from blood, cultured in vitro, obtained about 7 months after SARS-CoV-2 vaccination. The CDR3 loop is CASSLASGRLLAYNEQFF. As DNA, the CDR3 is TGTGCCAGCAGCTTAGCGAGCGGGAGATTATTGGCCTACAATGAGCAGTTCTTC.